This passage covers 13 T cell receptor beta chains from one sample sequenced in a study of blood T cell repertoires in COVID-19. Generated by immunoSEQ multiplex PCR, the TCRdb table keeps only in-frame clones and is missing some. Found here are some 210,000 clones, over 75% of them singletons; the top ten hold approximately 5.6%. Source material: peripheral blood. The receptors originated from a woman aged 40 to 50 who had recovered from COVID-19.

The chain links TRBV30 to TRBJ2-1, with a tentative D call TRBD2 (6 bases). The CDR3 has 14 residues. V lost 1 base to trimming and J lost 0 bases, with 7 bases between them. Germline V lookup: CDR1 GTSNPN, CDR2 SVGIG (reference sequence). The CDR3 loop is CAWSGGVSYNEQFF. The CDR3 region has the DNA TGTGCCTGGAGTGGGGGGGTCTCCTACAATGAGCAGTTCTTC.

The genes are TRBV30 and TRBJ1-1; D ambiguous. Germline V gene lookup returns CDR1 GTSNPN and CDR2 SVGIG (reference sequence). Trimming pared 5 bases from V and 4 bases from J, leaving 11 bases between. The CDR3 loop spans 12 amino acids. CDR3 DNA sequence: TGTGCCTGGGACGGGGTTGGCACTGAAGCTTTCTTT. As protein: CAWDGVGTEAFF.

J is TRBJ1-2 and V is TRBV13, with unresolved D. V was pared by 2 bases and J by 3 bases, with 7 bases between. The length of the CDR3 is 13 residues. The V gene's germline CDR1 is PRHDT and CDR2 FYEKMQ (reference sequence). In DNA form, the CDR3 reads TGTGCCAGCAGCTTATTTGCAGACTATGGCTACACCTTC. Translated: CASSLFADYGYTF. The full variable domain, with the rest looked up from reference TRBV13 and TRBJ1-2, is AAGVIQSPRHLIKEKRETATLKCYPIPRHDTVYWYQQGPGQDPQFLISFYEKMQSDKGSIPDRFSAQQFSDYHSELNMSSLELGDSALYFCASSLFADYGYTFGSGTRLTVV.

The V call is TRBV6-2 or TRBV6-3, the J call TRBJ2-1; 7 nucleotides agree with TRBD2. The junction had 6 bases not matched to a gene; V was cut back by 3 bases and J by 4 bases. The CDR3 is 15 amino acids. Germline assignment: CDR1 MNHEY and CDR2 SVGEGT. In DNA, the CDR3 is TGTGCCAGCAGTTATTCCACGGGGGGTTACAATGAGCAGTTCTTC. This encodes CASSYSTGGYNEQFF.

CDR3 loop: CASSPRSGYTDTQYF. The CDR3 DNA reads TGTGCCAGCAGTCCCCGTAGCGGTTACACAGATACGCAGTATTTT. The rearrangement joins TRBV28 to TRBJ2-3; a weak D match, TRBD2 (6 bases). The CDR3 extends over 15 amino acids. In germline, CDR1 is MDHEN, CDR2 SYDVKM. V was pared by 5 bases and J by 2 bases, with 14 bases between.

This clone has more than one count but fewer than ten. The chain uses TRBV5-1 and TRBJ1-1; 8 nucleotides match TRBD1. The germline gives CDR1 SGHRS, CDR2 YFSETQ. J gave up 11 bases and V 2 bases, and 11 bases lay outside the gene matches. The CDR3 consists of 14 residues. CDR3: CASSFEFQGADAFF. CDR3 in DNA: TGCGCCAGCAGCTTCGAGTTTCAGGGGGCGGATGCTTTCTTT.

The J gene is TRBJ1-4, the V gene TRBV6-5; no clear D. Germline loops: CDR1 MNHEY, CDR2 SVGAGI. CDR3 size: 15 residues. The V gene lost 5 bases and the J gene lost 0 bases, with 10 bases spanning the gap. The CDR3 here is CASSPGFSTNEKLFF. In nucleotides, the CDR3 is TGTGCCAGCAGTCCGGGATTTTCAACTAATGAAAAACTGTTTTTT.

The CDR3 region is CASSVGLAGVSGEQFF. DNA of the CDR3: TGTGCCAGCAGCGTAGGACTAGCGGGAGTATCGGGTGAGCAGTTCTTC. This sequence joins TRBV5-4 and TRBJ2-1; 13 bases agree with TRBD2. The J segment lost 9 bases and the V segment lost 4 bases, leaving 10 bases of the junction unmatched. The CDR3 is 16 residues long. The V gene's germline CDR1 is SGHNT and CDR2 YYREEE (reference sequence).

CDR3 coding DNA: TGCGCCAGCAGCCCACAGCCGACAGACACTGAAGCTTTCTTT. It is translated as CASSPQPTDTEAFF. The chain employs TRBV5-1 and TRBJ1-1, with D possibly matching TRBD1 (5 bases). CDR3 length: 14 amino acids. Trimming removed 4 bases from V and 3 bases from J, with 13 bases in between. Germline assignment: CDR1 SGHRS and CDR2 YFSETQ. The full variable domain, rest sourced from reference TRBV5-1 and TRBJ1-1, is KAGVTQTPRYLIKTRGQQVTLSCSPISGHRSVSWYQQTPGQGLQFLFEYFSETQRNKGNFPGRFSGRQFSNSRSEMNVSTLELGDSALYLCASSPQPTDTEAFFGQGTRLTVV.

This chain connects TRBV27 to TRBJ2-1; a weak D match, TRBD2 (6 bases). This CDR3 is built from 15 residues. Germline-derived CDR1 and CDR2 are MNHEY and SMNVEV (reference sequence). The ends were cut back, 2 bases at V and 2 bases at J, with 10 bases in the middle. The CDR3 coding sequence is TGTGCCAGCAGTTTAGCGGGACCTCCCTACAATGAGCAGTTCTTC. It is translated as CASSLAGPPYNEQFF.

The rearrangement links TRBV11-2 to TRBJ1-3; 10 bases agree with TRBD1. Germline values: CDR1 SGHAT, CDR2 FQNNGV. The CDR3 runs 15 residues. The V segment lost 5 bases and the J segment 1 base; nucleotides outside the gene matches: 2. DNA of the CDR3: TGTGCCAGCAGCCGGGACAGGGGATCTGGAAACACCATATATTTT. It yields the protein CASSRDRGSGNTIYF.

The chain has TRBV5-1 and TRBJ2-7; TRBD1 agrees at 9 bases. V was clipped by 5 bases and J by 3 bases; unmatched bases: 12. The CDR3 consists of 16 residues. CDR1 is SGHRS, CDR2 YFSETQ, per germline. CDR3 residues: CASRVDPGQGFYEQYF. DNA for the CDR3: TGCGCCAGCAGGGTTGACCCGGGACAGGGCTTCTACGAGCAGTACTTC.

The rearrangement links TRBV4-3 to TRBJ1-2; D call uncertain. CDR3 length: 14 amino acids. V dropped 0 bases and J dropped 6 bases, with 11 bases sitting between them. CDR1 LGHNA and CDR2 YSLEER come from the germline V gene. CDR3 sequence (DNA): TGCGCCAGCAGCCAAGATCAGGATTCGAATGGCTACACCTTC. Translating gives CASSQDQDSNGYTF.